The 2 T cell receptor beta chains in this list originate from one sample, sequenced in a study of blood T cell repertoires in COVID-19. Libraries were prepared by immunoSEQ multiplex PCR; TCRdb keeps only in-frame clonotypes and omits some of them. Of about 220,000 clones in the sample, 70% to 90% are singletons; the top ten hold 2% to 3%. Sequences were obtained from peripheral blood. These receptors came from a woman in her 70s with COVID-19, enrolled during active disease.

This rearrangement joins TRBV19 to TRBJ1-1; 11 bases are a match to TRBD1. This CDR3 region has 14 residues. Germline lookup yields CDR1 LNHDA and CDR2 SQIVND (reference sequence). V lost 4 bases, J lost 4 bases, and 2 bases stayed unmatched. The CDR3 nucleotides read TGTGCCAGTAGTAGGGGACAGGGGGTCACTGAAGCTTTCTTT. This encodes CASSRGQGVTEAFF.

This clone has a handful of counts. V is TRBV18 and J is TRBJ2-1; 7 positions match TRBD2. V was clipped by 1 base and J by 4 bases; unmatched bases: 10. The V gene's germline CDR1 is KGHSH and CDR2 LQKENI. The CDR3 spans 17 residues. The chain's CDR3 is CASSPLGRGLVYNEQFF. The CDR3 bases are TGTGCCAGCTCACCACTTGGGAGGGGCCTGGTGTACAATGAGCAGTTCTTC.